This TCR beta chain was identified in a study of blood T cell repertoires in COVID-19. Repertoires were generated with immunoSEQ multiplex PCR, while TCRdb's copy carries only in-frame clones and drops some. The sample lists around 210,000 clones; 85% were seen once. The V segment lost 0 bases and the J segment 0 bases; nucleotides outside the gene matches: 5. The CDR3 is 17 amino acids. Germline-derived CDR1 and CDR2 are KGHSH and LQKENI. V usage is TRBV18 and J usage is TRBJ2-7; TRBD2 agrees at 10 bases. Sequenced sample: peripheral blood. This receptor was identified in a man aged 50-59 years with COVID-19, enrolled during active disease. CDR3: CASSPPRAGGSSYEQYF. The CDR3 coding sequence is TGTGCCAGCTCACCACCTCGAGCGGGGGGGAGCTCCTACGAGCAGTACTTC.